This TCR beta chain was retrieved from a study of T cell repertoires in cytomegalovirus infection. Across the whole study: Well-studied HLA-B-restricted CMV epitopes were used in the study alongside recently identified HLA-C-restricted ones.

Worth noting for this clonotype: The antigen is unknown.

TCRdb redid the calling of the reads with MiXCR, one entry per CDR3 protein. The repertoire has about 360,000 distinct CDR3 sequences, approximately 30% of them found once; the top ten carry approximately 15%. Germline-derived CDR1 and CDR2 are SGHVS and FNYEAQ. Trimming stripped 7 bases from V and 4 bases from J, with 14 bases between. This CDR3 spans 15 amino acids. The receptor was isolated from a human donor in good health (CMV status not recorded). Some clones in this sample may be carry-over from other donors' samples. The input for sequencing was cultured PBMCs, taken from culture after CMV antigen stimulation. The chain has TRBV7-6 and TRBJ1-6; no clear D gene. DNA for the CDR3: TGTGCCAGCACCTACGGCACCAATTATAATTCACCCCTCCACTTT. It yields the protein CASTYGTNYNSPLHF.